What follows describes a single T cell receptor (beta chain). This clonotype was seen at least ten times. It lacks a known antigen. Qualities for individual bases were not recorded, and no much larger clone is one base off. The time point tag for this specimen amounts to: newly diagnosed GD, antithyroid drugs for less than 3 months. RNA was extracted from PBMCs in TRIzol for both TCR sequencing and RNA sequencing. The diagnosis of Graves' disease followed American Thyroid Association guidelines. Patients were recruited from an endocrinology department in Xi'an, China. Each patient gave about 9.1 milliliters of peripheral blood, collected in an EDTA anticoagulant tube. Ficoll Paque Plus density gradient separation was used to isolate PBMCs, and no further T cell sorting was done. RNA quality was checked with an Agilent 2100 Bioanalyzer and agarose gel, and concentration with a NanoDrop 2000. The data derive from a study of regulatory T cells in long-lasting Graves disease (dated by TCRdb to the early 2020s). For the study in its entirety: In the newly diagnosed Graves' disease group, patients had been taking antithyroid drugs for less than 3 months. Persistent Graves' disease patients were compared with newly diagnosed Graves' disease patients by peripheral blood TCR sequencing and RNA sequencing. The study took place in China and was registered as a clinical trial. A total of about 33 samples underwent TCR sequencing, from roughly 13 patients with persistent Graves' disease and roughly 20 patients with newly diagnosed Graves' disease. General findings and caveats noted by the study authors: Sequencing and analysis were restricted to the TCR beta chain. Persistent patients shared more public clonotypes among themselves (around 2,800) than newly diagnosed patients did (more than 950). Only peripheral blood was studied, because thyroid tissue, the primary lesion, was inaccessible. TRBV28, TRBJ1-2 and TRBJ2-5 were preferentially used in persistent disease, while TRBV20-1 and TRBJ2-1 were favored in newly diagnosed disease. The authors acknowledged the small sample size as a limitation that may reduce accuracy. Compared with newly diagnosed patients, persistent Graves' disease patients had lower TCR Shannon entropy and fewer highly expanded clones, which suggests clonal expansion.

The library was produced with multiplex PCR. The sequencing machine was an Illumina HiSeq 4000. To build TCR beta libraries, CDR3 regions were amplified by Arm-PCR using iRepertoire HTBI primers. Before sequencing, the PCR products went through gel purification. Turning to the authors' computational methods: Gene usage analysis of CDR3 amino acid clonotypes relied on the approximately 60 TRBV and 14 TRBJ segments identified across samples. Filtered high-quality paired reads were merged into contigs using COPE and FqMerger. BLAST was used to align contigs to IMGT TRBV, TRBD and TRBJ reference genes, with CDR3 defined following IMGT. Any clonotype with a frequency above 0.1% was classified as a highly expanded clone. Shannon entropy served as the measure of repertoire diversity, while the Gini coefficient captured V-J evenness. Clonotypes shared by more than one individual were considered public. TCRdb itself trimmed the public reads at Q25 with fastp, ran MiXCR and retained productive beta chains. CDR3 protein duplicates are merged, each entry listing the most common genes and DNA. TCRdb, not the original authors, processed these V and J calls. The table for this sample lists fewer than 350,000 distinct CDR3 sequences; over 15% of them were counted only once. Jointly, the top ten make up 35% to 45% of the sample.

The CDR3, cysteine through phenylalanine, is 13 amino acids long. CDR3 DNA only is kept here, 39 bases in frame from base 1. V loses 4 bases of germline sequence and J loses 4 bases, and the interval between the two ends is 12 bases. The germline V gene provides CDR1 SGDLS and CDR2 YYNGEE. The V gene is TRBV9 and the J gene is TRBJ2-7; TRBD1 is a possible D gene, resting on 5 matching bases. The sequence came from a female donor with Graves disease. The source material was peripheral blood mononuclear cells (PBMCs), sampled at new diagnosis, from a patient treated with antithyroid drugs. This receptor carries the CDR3 CASSPRSGYEQYF. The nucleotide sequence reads TGTGCCAGCAGCCCCAGGTCAGGGTACGAGCAGTACTTC.